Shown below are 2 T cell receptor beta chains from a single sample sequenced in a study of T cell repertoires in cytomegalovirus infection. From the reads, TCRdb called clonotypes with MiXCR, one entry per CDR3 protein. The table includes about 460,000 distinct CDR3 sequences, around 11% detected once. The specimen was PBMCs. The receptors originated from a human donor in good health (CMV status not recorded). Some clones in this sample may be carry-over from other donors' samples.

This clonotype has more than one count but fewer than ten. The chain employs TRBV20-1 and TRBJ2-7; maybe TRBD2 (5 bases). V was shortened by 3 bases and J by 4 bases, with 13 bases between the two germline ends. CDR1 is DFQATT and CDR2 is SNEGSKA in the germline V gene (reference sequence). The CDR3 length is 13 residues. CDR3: CSARALAKYEQYF. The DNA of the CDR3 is TGCAGTGCTAGGGCGCTAGCCAAGTACGAGCAGTACTTC.

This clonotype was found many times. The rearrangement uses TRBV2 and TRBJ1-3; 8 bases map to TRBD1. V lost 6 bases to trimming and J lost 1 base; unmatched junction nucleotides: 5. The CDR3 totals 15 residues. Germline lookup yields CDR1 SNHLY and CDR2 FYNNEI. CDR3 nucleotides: TGTGCCAGCAGCGCAACAGGGGGTTCTGGAAACACCATATATTTT. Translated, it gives CASSATGGSGNTIYF.